One sample yielded the 10 T cell receptor beta chains listed below, sequenced in a study of blood T cell repertoires in COVID-19. Profiling relied on immunoSEQ multiplex PCR, and the TCRdb table lists in-frame clones only, not all of them. Of 140,000 or so clones listed, 75% to 90% are singletons. Sample: PBMCs or T cells enriched from blood (not recorded which). The receptors derive from a man aged 55 to 69 who had recovered from COVID-19.

The chain uses TRBV6-4 and TRBJ2-1; 7 bases fit TRBD2. V shed 6 bases, J shed 4 bases, and the junction held 9 bases outside the gene matches. Germline V lookup: CDR1 MRHNA, CDR2 SNTAGT. The length of the CDR3 is 15 residues. The CDR3 region is CASSVTSASYNEQFF. The CDR3 nucleotides read TGTGCCAGCAGCGTTACTAGCGCTTCGTACAATGAGCAGTTCTTC.

The CDR3 region is CAWSPSGNTIYF. The CDR3 nucleotides are TGTGCCTGGAGTCCTTCTGGAAACACCATATATTTT. This chain uses TRBV30 with TRBJ1-3; D gene uncertain. The ends were cut back, 2 bases at V and 1 base at J, with 3 bases in the middle. There are 12 residues in the CDR3. CDR1 is GTSNPN and CDR2 is SVGIG in the germline V gene (reference sequence).

The gene calls are TRBV15 and TRBJ1-3, with D hard to call. The CDR3 is 17 residues long. Germline lookup yields CDR1 LNHNV and CDR2 YYDKDF (reference sequence). Trimming took 5 bases from V and 0 from J, leaving 17 bases between them. Written as DNA, the CDR3 is TGTGCCACCAGCTATACGGGGTTGGGAAGCTCTGGAAACACCATATATTTT. Its translation is CATSYTGLGSSGNTIYF.

This rearrangement joins TRBV6-4 to TRBJ1-1; D remains ambiguous. V gave up 6 bases and J gave up 6 bases, with 14 bases separating them. Germline CDR1 and CDR2: MRHNA and SNTAGT. The CDR3 extends over 13 amino acids. CDR3 residues: CASRMSSGSEAFF. The CDR3 bases are TGTGCCAGCAGGATGTCATCCGGTTCTGAAGCTTTCTTT.

Turning to this clone: Other DNA sequences in this specimen translate into the identical CDR3. The chain couples TRBV9 to TRBJ1-2, with TRBD1 as a possible D gene (6 bases). CDR1 SGDLS and CDR2 YYNGEE come from the germline V gene. V was cut by 2 bases and J by 4 bases, with 9 bases left in between. The CDR3 is 13 amino acids. The CDR3 is CASSVGGLYGYTF. The CDR3 DNA reads TGTGCCAGCAGCGTTGGGGGCCTCTATGGCTACACCTTC. The whole variable domain, filled in from reference TRBV9 and TRBJ1-2, reads DSGVTQTPKHLITATGQRVTLRCSPRSGDLSVYWYQQSLDQGLQFLIQYYNGEERAKGNILERFSAQQFPDLHSELNLSSLELGDSALYFCASSVGGLYGYTFGSGTRLTVV.

This chain uses TRBV19 with TRBJ1-4; D gene unclear. The V end was cut by 6 bases, the J end by 2 bases, with 10 bases between. Germline loops: CDR1 LNHDA, CDR2 SQIVND (reference sequence). CDR3 length: 14 amino acids. Here the CDR3 DNA reads TGTGCCAGTAGGCGGACGGGGACTAATGAAAAACTGTTTTTT. Its protein is CASRRTGTNEKLFF. Using reference TRBV19 and TRBJ1-4 for the parts outside the CDR3, the full variable domain is DGGITQSPKYLFRKEGQNVTLSCEQNLNHDAMYWYRQDPGQGLRLIYYSQIVNDFQKGDIAEGYSVSREKKESFPLTVTSAQKNPTAFYLCASRRTGTNEKLFFGSGTQLSVL.

This chain uses TRBV18 with TRBJ1-1; 9 bases agree with TRBD1. The V and J ends lost 6 bases and 4 bases, in that order; junction bases with no gene match: 6. Germline V lookup: CDR1 KGHSH, CDR2 LQKENI. This CDR3 is 14 amino acids long. For the CDR3, the DNA is TGTGCCAGCTCCCAGGACAGGGGTTCCACTGAAGCTTTCTTT. Encoded protein: CASSQDRGSTEAFF. Full variable domain (rest looked up from reference TRBV18 and TRBJ1-1): NAGVMQNPRHLVRRRGQEARLRCSPMKGHSHVYWYRQLPEEGLKFMVYLQKENIIDESGMPKERFSAEFPKEGPSILRIQQVVRGDSAAYFCASSQDRGSTEAFFGQGTRLTVV.

This clone was seen once. The CDR3 protein is CASSSGAGQPQHF. CDR3 coding DNA: TGTGCCAGCTCCTCCGGGGCGGGGCAGCCCCAGCATTTT. The rearrangement links TRBV12-3 or TRBV12-4 to TRBJ1-5, with D possibly matching TRBD1 (5 bases). Deletions cut 8 bases from V and 7 bases from J, with 15 bases between. This CDR3 comprises 13 residues.

This chain joins TRBV18 and TRBJ1-4, with D tentatively TRBD1 (6 bases). V lost 2 bases and J lost 5, with 9 bases in between. CDR3 size: 14 residues. Germline-derived CDR1 and CDR2 are KGHSH and LQKENI. In nucleotides, the CDR3 is TGTGCCAGCTCACCAGGCGGGGGCAATGAAAAACTGTTTTTT. Translation: CASSPGGGNEKLFF.

The chain joins TRBV6-1 to TRBJ1-1; possibly TRBD1 for D (5 bases). CDR1 is MNHNS, CDR2 SASEGT, per germline. The CDR3 runs 12 residues. V gave up 2 bases and J gave up 10 bases, with 11 bases separating them. The CDR3, as DNA: TGTGCCAGCAGTGAAATGTGGAGGGGAGCTTTCTTT. Protein: CASSEMWRGAFF.